The 4 T cell receptor beta chains below all came from one sample that was sequenced in a study of cytomegalovirus exposure and HLA in healthy donors. PCR was performed using 60 Vbeta and 13 Jbeta primers. Measured with immunoSEQ multiplex PCR; TCRdb has only the in-frame clones, and not every one. The table records under 150,000 clones, around four fifths of them present only once. The sequenced material came from PBMCs. These TCRs come from a middle-aged woman in good health and CMV-seropositive.

The V and J genes are TRBV29-1 and TRBJ2-3; 9 nucleotides align to TRBD2. Germline CDR1 is SQVTM and CDR2 is ANQGSEA. The J segment lost 6 bases and the V segment lost 7 bases, leaving 5 bases of the junction unmatched. This CDR3 comprises 12 residues. This CDR3 is CSGSGGLDTQYF. CDR3 in DNA: TGCAGCGGCAGCGGGGGGCTGGATACGCAGTATTTT.

V and J are TRBV18 and TRBJ2-5; TRBD1 matches at 10 bases. The CDR3 runs to 14 residues. Germline assignment: CDR1 KGHSH and CDR2 LQKENI. The J segment lost 5 bases and the V segment lost 3 bases, leaving 3 bases of the junction unmatched. The CDR3 here is CASSPQGQGETQYF. The CDR3 coding sequence is TGTGCCAGCTCACCGCAGGGACAGGGGGAGACCCAGTACTTC.

The chain combines TRBV20-1 with TRBJ2-7; D may be TRBD1 (5 bases). The CDR3 totals 11 residues. Germline V gene data show CDR1 as DFQATT and CDR2 as SNEGSKA (reference sequence). Trimming cost V 6 bases and J 2 bases, with 8 bases left between them. CDR3 DNA sequence: TGCAGTGCACCGACAGCCTACGAGCAGTACTTC. It is translated as CSAPTAYEQYF.

The chain carries TRBV1 and TRBJ1-2; the listed D gene, TRBD1, was not tested against the DNA. TRBV1 is assigned pseudogene status. This CDR3 is built from 16 residues. The CDR3 region is CTSSPTATGRRYGYTF. CDR3 DNA: TGCACCAGCAGCCCTACAGCCACAGGGCGTCGTTATGGCTACACCTTC.